The 5 T cell receptor beta chains in this list originate from one sample, sequenced in a study of T cells after yellow fever vaccination. TCRdb reprocessed the 5' RACE reads via MiXCR and lists one record per CDR3 protein. The sample records fewer than 650,000 distinct CDR3 sequences, just over 20% being singletons. Source: PBMCs, taken less than 25 days after the first yellow fever vaccination. These receptors all come from a man between 18 and 35 years old who received the YFV17D yellow fever vaccine.

This clonotype showed up many times. The chain couples TRBV27 to TRBJ1-2; 9 nucleotides agree with TRBD1. J lost 0 bases, V lost 5 bases, and 7 bases had no gene match. The CDR3 is made up of 16 amino acids. Germline V CDR1 and CDR2: MNHEY, SMNVEV (reference sequence). CDR3: CASSPGQGMTNYGYTF. The CDR3 DNA is TGTGCCAGCAGTCCGGGACAGGGAATGACTAACTATGGCTACACCTTC.

Many counts were recorded for this clonotype. V is TRBV5-5 and J is TRBJ1-5, with TRBD1 matching 11 bases. This CDR3 comprises 15 residues. J was trimmed by 1 base and V by 3 bases; bases with no gene match: 0. Germline CDR1 SGHKS, CDR2 YYEKEE (reference sequence). CDR3 region: CASSWDRGSNQPQHF. The DNA of the CDR3 is TGTGCCAGCAGCTGGGACAGGGGGAGCAATCAGCCCCAGCATTTT.

Comment on this clonotype: The junction does not match germline at one end; this may be a read error. The chain joins TRBV7-7 to TRBJ2-5; TRBD2 matches 8 bases. The CDR3 loop spans 18 amino acids. CDR1 and CDR2 (germline): SSHAT, FNYEAQ (reference sequence). CDR3 region: CASSLAGFGYRGQETQYF. Written as DNA, the CDR3 is TGTGCTAGCAGCTTAGCGGGGTTCGGCTATCGGGGTCAGGAGACCCAGTACTTC.

This clonotype was counted between two and nine times. V usage is TRBV12-3 or TRBV12-4 and J usage is TRBJ1-4, with D possibly matching TRBD1 (5 bases). This CDR3 is built from 14 residues. The V end lost 6 bases, the J end lost 11 bases, and 19 bases lay between the germline ends. CDR3 sequence: CASSSGGGFVKLFF. DNA of the CDR3: TGTGCCAGCAGCTCAGGCGGGGGTTTCGTGAAACTGTTTTTT.

In this sample, this clonotype turned up a few times. The chain has TRBV6-2 or TRBV6-3 and TRBJ2-7, with D tentatively TRBD1 or TRBD2 (5 bases each). Germline V gene sequence: CDR1 MNHEY, CDR2 SVGEGT. Trimming stripped 6 bases from V and 1 base from J, with 16 bases between. There are 15 residues in the CDR3. CDR3 coding DNA: TGTGCCAGCAGCCCGGGACCCTGGACATCCTACGAGCAGTACTTC. Residues: CASSPGPWTSYEQYF.